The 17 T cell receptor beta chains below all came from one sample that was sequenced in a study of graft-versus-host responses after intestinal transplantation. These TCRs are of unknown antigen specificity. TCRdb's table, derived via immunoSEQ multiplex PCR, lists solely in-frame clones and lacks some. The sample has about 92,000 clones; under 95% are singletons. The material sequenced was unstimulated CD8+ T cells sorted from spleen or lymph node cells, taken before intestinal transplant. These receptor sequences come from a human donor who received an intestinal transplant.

CDR3: CASSLGTGHEQYF. The DNA for the CDR3 is TGTGCCAGCAGCCTTGGGACAGGTCACGAGCAGTACTTC. V is TRBV9 and J is TRBJ2-7; 8 nucleotides line up with TRBD1. Germline V lookup: CDR1 SGDLS, CDR2 YYNGEE. The CDR3 is 13 amino acids. Unmatched junction bases numbered 5, after V lost 4 bases and J lost 5 bases.

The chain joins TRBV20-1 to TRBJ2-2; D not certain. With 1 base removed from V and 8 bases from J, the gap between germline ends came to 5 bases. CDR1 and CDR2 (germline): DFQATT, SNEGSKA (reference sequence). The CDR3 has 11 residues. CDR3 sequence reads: CSARVGGELFF. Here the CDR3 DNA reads TGCAGTGCTAGAGTAGGGGGGGAGCTGTTTTTT.

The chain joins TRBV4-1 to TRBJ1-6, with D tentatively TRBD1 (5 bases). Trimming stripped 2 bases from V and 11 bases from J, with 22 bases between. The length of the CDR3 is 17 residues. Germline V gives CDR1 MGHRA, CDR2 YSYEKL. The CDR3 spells CASSQLGESPVRPPLHF. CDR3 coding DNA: TGCGCCAGCAGCCAACTGGGGGAGAGCCCCGTCCGGCCACCCCTCCACTTT.

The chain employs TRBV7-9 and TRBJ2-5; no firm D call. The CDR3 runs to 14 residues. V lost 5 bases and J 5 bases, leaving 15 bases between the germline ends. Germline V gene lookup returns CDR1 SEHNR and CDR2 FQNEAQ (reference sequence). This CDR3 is CASSPRVGLETQYF. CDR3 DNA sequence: TGTGCCAGCAGCCCTAGAGTTGGATTGGAGACCCAGTACTTC.

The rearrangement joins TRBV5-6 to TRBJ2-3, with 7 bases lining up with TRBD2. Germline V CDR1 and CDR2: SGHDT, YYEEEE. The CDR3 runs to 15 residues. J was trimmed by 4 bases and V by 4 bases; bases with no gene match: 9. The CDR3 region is CASSIWGGAPDTQYF. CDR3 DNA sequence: TGTGCCAGCAGCATTTGGGGAGGGGCACCAGATACGCAGTATTTT.

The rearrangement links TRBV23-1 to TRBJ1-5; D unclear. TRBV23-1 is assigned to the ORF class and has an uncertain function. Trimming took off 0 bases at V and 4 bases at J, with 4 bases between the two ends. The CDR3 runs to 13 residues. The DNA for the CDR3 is TGCGCCAGCAGTCAATCGGGAAATCAGCCCCAGCATTTT. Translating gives CASSQSGNQPQHF.

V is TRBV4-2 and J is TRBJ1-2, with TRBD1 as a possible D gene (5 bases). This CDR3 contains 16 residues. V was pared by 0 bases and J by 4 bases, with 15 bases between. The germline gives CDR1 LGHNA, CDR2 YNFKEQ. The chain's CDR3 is CASSQELGQALYGYTF. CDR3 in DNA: TGTGCCAGCAGCCAAGAGTTGGGGCAGGCTCTCTATGGCTACACCTTC.

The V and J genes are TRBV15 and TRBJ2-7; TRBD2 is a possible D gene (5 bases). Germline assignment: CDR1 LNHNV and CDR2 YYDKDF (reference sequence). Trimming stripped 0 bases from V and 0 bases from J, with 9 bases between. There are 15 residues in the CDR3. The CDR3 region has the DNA TGTGCCACCAGCAGAGATGGACTGAGCTCCTACGAGCAGTACTTC. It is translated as CATSRDGLSSYEQYF. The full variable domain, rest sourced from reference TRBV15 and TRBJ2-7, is DAMVIQNPRYQVTQFGKPVTLSCSQTLNHNVMYWYQQKSSQAPKLLFHYYDKDFNNEADTPDNFQSRRPNTSFCFLDIRSPGLGDTAMYLCATSRDGLSSYEQYFGPGTRLTVT.

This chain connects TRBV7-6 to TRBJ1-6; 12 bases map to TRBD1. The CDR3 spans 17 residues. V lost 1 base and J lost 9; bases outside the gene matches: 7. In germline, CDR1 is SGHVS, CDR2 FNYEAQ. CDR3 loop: CASSLGPGTGGVSPLHF. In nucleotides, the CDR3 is TGTGCCAGCAGCTTAGGACCAGGGACAGGGGGCGTTTCACCCCTCCACTTT.

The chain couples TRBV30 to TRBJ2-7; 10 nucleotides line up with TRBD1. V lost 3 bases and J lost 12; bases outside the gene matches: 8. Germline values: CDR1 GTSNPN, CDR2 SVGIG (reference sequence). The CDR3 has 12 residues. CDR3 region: CAWSGDRGEGYF. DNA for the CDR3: TGTGCCTGGAGCGGGGACAGGGGCGAAGGGTACTTC.

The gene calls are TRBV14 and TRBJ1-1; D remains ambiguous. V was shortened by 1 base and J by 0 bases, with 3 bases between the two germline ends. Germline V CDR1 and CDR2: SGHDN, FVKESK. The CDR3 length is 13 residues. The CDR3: CASSQVVNTEAFF. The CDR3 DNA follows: TGTGCCAGCAGCCAAGTCGTGAACACTGAAGCTTTCTTT. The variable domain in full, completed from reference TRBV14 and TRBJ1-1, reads EAGVTQFPSHSVIEKGQTVTLRCDPISGHDNLYWYRRVMGKEIKFLLHFVKESKQDESGMPNNRFLAERTGGTYSTLKVQPAELEDSGVYFCASSQVVNTEAFFGQGTRLTVV.

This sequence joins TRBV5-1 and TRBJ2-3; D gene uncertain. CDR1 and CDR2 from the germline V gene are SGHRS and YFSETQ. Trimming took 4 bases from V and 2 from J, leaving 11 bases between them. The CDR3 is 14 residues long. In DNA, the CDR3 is TGCGCCAGCAGCGACGCGGTCCACACAGATACGCAGTATTTT. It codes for CASSDAVHTDTQYF.

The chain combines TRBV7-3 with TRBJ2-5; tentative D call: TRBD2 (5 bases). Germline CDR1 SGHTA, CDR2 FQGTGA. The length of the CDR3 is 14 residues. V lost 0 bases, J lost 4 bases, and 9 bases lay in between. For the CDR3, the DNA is TGTGCCAGCAGCTTAACGGGCGGAGGAGAGACCCAGTACTTC. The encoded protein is CASSLTGGGETQYF.

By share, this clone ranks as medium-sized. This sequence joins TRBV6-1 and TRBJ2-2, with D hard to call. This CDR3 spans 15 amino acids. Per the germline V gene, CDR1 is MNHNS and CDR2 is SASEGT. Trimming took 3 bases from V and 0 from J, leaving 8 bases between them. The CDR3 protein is CASSELVSNTGELFF. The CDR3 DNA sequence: TGTGCCAGCAGTGAGCTAGTTTCGAACACCGGGGAGCTGTTTTTT.

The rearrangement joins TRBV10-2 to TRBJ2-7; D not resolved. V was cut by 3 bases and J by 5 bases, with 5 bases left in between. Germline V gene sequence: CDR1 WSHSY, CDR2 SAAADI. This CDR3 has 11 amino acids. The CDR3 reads CASSEFHEQYF. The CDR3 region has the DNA TGCGCCAGCAGTGAATTCCACGAGCAGTACTTC.

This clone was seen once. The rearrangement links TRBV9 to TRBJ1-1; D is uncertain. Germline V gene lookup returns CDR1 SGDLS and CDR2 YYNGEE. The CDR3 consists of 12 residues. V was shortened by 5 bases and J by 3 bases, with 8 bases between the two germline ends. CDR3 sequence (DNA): TGTGCCAGCAGTGCTCTGGACACTGAAGCTTTCTTT. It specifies CASSALDTEAFF.

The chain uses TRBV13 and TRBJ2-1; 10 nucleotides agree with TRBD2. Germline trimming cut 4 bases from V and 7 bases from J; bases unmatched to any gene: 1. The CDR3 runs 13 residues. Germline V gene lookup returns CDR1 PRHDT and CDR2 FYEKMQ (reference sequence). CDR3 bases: TGTGCCAGCAGCTCGGGACTAGCGAATGAGCAGTTCTTC. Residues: CASSSGLANEQFF.